This entry lists 7 T cell receptor beta chains sequenced from one sample in a study of blood T cells in healthy people across ages. For the second PCR, which ran for 7 to 11 cycles, a sample-barcoded 5' primer and a J-beta primer mix were used. TCRdb processed the 5' RACE reads anew with MiXCR; each CDR3 protein has one entry. The table has approximately 960,000 distinct CDR3 sequences, about 28% seen once. The data were also submitted as part of a second study, on T cells of mothers and their children.

The sequenced sample consisted of blood. These receptors were collected from a woman aged 40-49 years in good health.

The chain has TRBV28 and TRBJ2-3; 7 positions agree with TRBD2. V lost 5 bases and J lost 1; bases outside the gene matches: 18. Per germline, CDR1 MDHEN and CDR2 SYDVKM. The CDR3 has 19 residues. CDR3 sequence (DNA): TGTGCCAGCAGTCCCCACCTGGGTGGCGGGGGTGTACGCACAGATACGCAGTATTTT. Its protein product is CASSPHLGGGGVRTDTQYF. The full variable domain, rest sourced from reference TRBV28 and TRBJ2-3, is DVKVTQSSRYLVKRTGEKVFLECVQDMDHENMFWYRQDPGLGLRLIYFSYDVKMKEKGDIPEGYSVSREKKERFSLILESASTNQTSMYLCASSPHLGGGGVRTDTQYFGPGTRLTVL.

The J gene is TRBJ1-1, the V gene TRBV10-3; 8 bases agree with TRBD1. Germline V lookup: CDR1 ENHRY, CDR2 SYGVKD. The CDR3 spans 15 residues. V was pared by 6 bases and J by 1 base, with 7 bases of the junction left unmatched. CDR3 protein: CAIRPGGAGNTEAFF. The DNA for the CDR3 is TGTGCCATCAGACCAGGGGGCGCTGGGAACACTGAAGCTTTCTTT.

This clonotype occurred a few times. The rearrangement joins TRBV27 to TRBJ1-1; D may be TRBD1 (6 bases). V gave up 2 bases and J gave up 5 bases, with 9 bases separating them. Germline assignment: CDR1 MNHEY and CDR2 SMNVEV (reference sequence). CDR3 length: 13 residues. For the CDR3, the DNA is TGTGCCAGCAGTTTAAACAGGGAAACTGAAGCTTTCTTT. This sequence encodes CASSLNRETEAFF.

This clonotype has just a few counts. The chain links TRBV20-1 to TRBJ2-1; 11 bases are a match to TRBD2. The CDR3 spans 16 residues. Losses at the gene ends were 0 bases for V and 8 bases for J; bases not matched to a gene: 9. The germline V gene encodes CDR1 DFQATT and CDR2 SNEGSKA (reference sequence). The CDR3 is CSARDLAGGTPHEQFF. As DNA, the CDR3 is TGCAGTGCTAGAGACCTAGCGGGAGGAACCCCACATGAGCAGTTCTTC.

The chain has TRBV6-4 and TRBJ2-3; 10 bases line up with TRBD1. CDR3 length: 15 amino acids. Looked up from germline, CDR1 is MRHNA and CDR2 is SNTAGT. V trimming: 4 bases; J trimming: 2 bases; junction bases outside the gene matches: 3. The CDR3 spells CASSVDRGHTDTQYF. The CDR3 nucleotides read TGTGCCAGCAGTGTCGACAGGGGGCACACAGATACGCAGTATTTT.

This clonotype appeared a few times. This rearrangement joins TRBV28 to TRBJ1-4; maybe TRBD1 (5 bases). Trimming stripped 5 bases from V and 14 bases from J, with 18 bases between. Per the germline V gene, CDR1 is MDHEN and CDR2 is SYDVKM. The CDR3 loop spans 13 amino acids. CDR3 sequence (DNA): TGTGCCAGCAGTGGGCAACAGGTTCTCATGCTGTTTTTT. This encodes CASSGQQVLMLFF.

This clonotype was seen just once. Just one base apart from a much larger clone, this may be a read error. This chain uses TRBV20-1 with TRBJ2-7, with D possibly being TRBD1 (5 bases). CDR3 length: 13 residues. Germline V gives CDR1 DFQATT, CDR2 SNEGSKA (reference sequence). CDR3 sequence reads: CSARDRAGYEQHF. DNA for the CDR3: TGCAGTGCTAGAGATCGGGCAGGGTACGAGCAGCACTTC.